This T cell receptor (beta chain) was identified in a study of T-cell memory formation after mild COVID-19. The ends lost 4 bases at V and 7 bases at J; junction bases unmatched: 10. CDR1 and CDR2 (germline): SGHDT, YYEEEE. The CDR3 sequence is 14 residues long. TCR alpha and TCR beta cDNA libraries with sample barcodes and UMIs came from 5'RACE using constant-segment primers. Each CDR3 protein gets one entry after TCRdb re-called the 5' RACE reads with MiXCR. The data contain about 170,000 distinct CDR3 sequences, 10% to 15% of them singletons. The sequenced sample consisted of PBMCs or a T cell subset sorted from them (not recorded which). This sequence was found in a man between 18 and 35 years old who had mild COVID-19 (a few samples of this study predate the infection). Cell type and time point are not known. The chain has TRBV5-6 and TRBJ1-1; TRBD1 agrees at 7 bases. The DNA for the CDR3 is TGTGCCAGCAGCGCCTCGACAGGGTCCGGTGAAGCTTTCTTT. Amino acids: CASSASTGSGEAFF.